This T cell receptor beta chain was identified during a study of CD8+ T cells in alopecia areata. Study summary: Treatment with tofacitinib (6 to 18 months) was followed by 6 months off drug. Severity was scored as percentage of affected scalp area in treated patients.

Treatment reported: oral pan-JAK inhibitor, 5-10 mg twice daily. Reverse transcription of extracted RNA yielded cDNA, which provided the sequencing template. Sequencing used immunoSEQ multiplex PCR; TCRdb keeps in-frame clones, though not all of them. The sample includes some 200,000 clones, around 50% of them seen just once. Worth noting for this clone: Its antigen remains unknown.

Study observations and caveats: During tofacitinib treatment, many expanded lesional clones remained in scalp and blood. Scalp sequencing captures resident alphabeta T cells of normal skin too.

Trimming pared 9 bases from V and 4 bases from J, leaving 11 bases between. The CDR3 is 12 residues long. From germline, CDR1 is MNHEY and CDR2 SMNVEV (reference sequence). This receptor was obtained from a human donor with alopecia areata. J is TRBJ2-3 and V is TRBV27; D unresolved. Sequencing used CD8+ T cells sorted from blood, obtained at week 24, from a patient treated with tofacitinib. CDR3 nucleotides: TGTGCCAGTAGAGGTGCCCCAGATACGCAGTATTTT. Translated: CASRGAPDTQYF.